This TCR beta chain was identified in a study of blood T cell repertoires in COVID-19. Assay: immunoSEQ multiplex PCR; the TCRdb copy retains only in-frame clones and omits some. Of about 160,000 clones listed, roughly 90% are singletons. The CDR3 contains 11 residues. Germline CDR1 and CDR2: DFQATT and SNEGSKA (reference sequence). Deletions cut 6 bases from V and 8 bases from J, with 11 bases between. This clone was found a few times. V gene TRBV20-1 combines with J gene TRBJ2-1; possible D gene TRBD2, 5 bases. This sequence was found in a man younger than 30 with acute or convalescent COVID-19. Material: peripheral blood. CDR3 sequence (DNA): TGCAGTGCCCTCACCGGGGATGAGCAGTTCTTC. Encoded protein: CSALTGDEQFF.